This T cell receptor beta chain was recorded in a study of blood T cell repertoires in COVID-19. Across the study: From T cells, B-cell-depleted T cells, or PBMCs came the material, which was cDNA or gDNA.

Original methodology: Counts of nucleated cells, estimated from reference gene primer amplification, were obtained. Sequencing was performed with immunoSEQ multiplex PCR; in TCRdb, only in-frame clones are kept and a portion is missing. That table furnishes V, J and clone size, whereas the DNA furnished D and trimming. The sample comprises under 150,000 clones, approximately 89% of which are singletons, and 5.5% rests with the top ten. The Seattle patients joined while their infection was active and were tracked longitudinally afterward. Germline CDR1 reads MNHEY; CDR2 reads SVGEGT. This CDR3 spans 14 amino acids. Trimming cost V 5 bases and J 3 bases, with 11 bases left between them.

The sample was peripheral blood. The source is a woman aged 55-75 years with COVID-19, enrolled during active disease. The J gene is TRBJ1-5, the V gene TRBV6-2 or TRBV6-3; unclear D gene. The CDR3 loop is CASSTPRFNQPQHF. CDR3 bases: TGTGCCAGCAGTACGCCCAGATTCAATCAGCCCCAGCATTTT.